One sample yielded the 30 T cell receptor beta chains listed below, sequenced in a study of graft-versus-host responses after intestinal transplantation (dated by TCRdb to the early 2020s). Reading the label with the study, this specimen's time point is: cells obtained before transplantation from donor or recipient. Receptor libraries were prepared by the immunoSEQ multiplex PCR assay. TCRdb's version of the immuneACCESS table is confined to in-frame rearrangements and falls short of the full clone set. An unresolved V gene accounts for under half of the shortfall where checked; the remainder is of unknown origin. The sample data list under 9,500 clones, and about 30% of these were observed just once. Approximately 3.5% of the sample is held by the ten biggest clonotypes. The sample was alloreactive CD4+ T cells from a mixed lymphocyte reaction culture, taken before transplantation. The intended sense of this specimen's cell subset or site label: CFSE-low proliferating T cells sorted from approximately 6-day pre-transplant mixed lymphocyte reaction (GvH or HvG direction). The receptor source for this set is a human patient who was an organ donor for intestinal transplantation.

This clone was picked up a small number of times. V is TRBV5-6 and J is TRBJ2-1; 10 positions match TRBD1. This CDR3 has 15 residues. From germline, CDR1 is SGHDT and CDR2 YYEEEE. J lost 2 bases, V lost 4 bases, and 3 bases had no gene match. CDR3 coding DNA: TGTGCCAGCAGCAAGGACAGGGGGACCTACAATGAGCAGTTCTTC. Its protein is CASSKDRGTYNEQFF.

This clone ranks as medium-sized. The rearrangement uses TRBV7-2 and TRBJ1-2; TRBD1 matches at 8 bases. The junction had 14 bases not matched to a gene; V was cut back by 6 bases and J by 8 bases. This CDR3 has 15 residues. Germline lookup yields CDR1 SGHTA and CDR2 FQGNSA. The CDR3 loop is CASRYLPDRAGGYTF. The CDR3 nucleotides read TGTGCCAGCAGATACCTCCCGGACAGGGCGGGAGGCTACACCTTC.

This chain uses TRBV4-1 with TRBJ1-4; maybe TRBD1 (5 bases). The V end lost 4 bases, the J end lost 7 bases, and 19 bases lay between the germline ends. The CDR3 spans 16 residues. The germline gives CDR1 MGHRA, CDR2 YSYEKL. The CDR3 DNA reads as TGCGCCAGCAGCCCCGCAGGTGGGGGGAAGGCTGAAAAACTGTTTTTT. It yields the protein CASSPAGGGKAEKLFF.

This clone was detected only a few times. In DNA, the CDR3 is TGTGCCAGTAGTATCAGGAGGGGTACTGGGGGCTACACCTTC. This encodes CASSIRRGTGGYTF. The chain joins TRBV19 to TRBJ1-2, with a possible D match to TRBD1 (5 bases). CDR1 LNHDA and CDR2 SQIVND come from the germline V gene (reference sequence). This CDR3 spans 14 amino acids. The ends were cut back, 3 bases at V and 8 bases at J, with 16 bases in the middle.

This clone was seen only a few times. This rearrangement joins TRBV5-6 to TRBJ2-7, with a possible D match to TRBD1 (5 bases). Germline-derived CDR1 and CDR2 are SGHDT and YYEEEE. CDR3 size: 14 residues. Deletions cut 6 bases from V and 4 bases from J, with 17 bases between. The CDR3 DNA is TGTGCCAGCACCCGTCAAGGGGATCAATACGAGCAGTACTTC. Translating it yields CASTRQGDQYEQYF.

V gene TRBV7-2 combines with J gene TRBJ2-3; a possible D gene is TRBD2 (6 bases). Germline V gene data show CDR1 as SGHTA and CDR2 as FQGNSA. Trimming shortened V by 4 bases and J by 4 bases, and 15 bases separated the two germline ends. The CDR3 is 15 amino acids. The CDR3 DNA is TGTGCCAGCAGCTCGCCGGGGGTTAAGGCAGATACGCAGTATTTT. This gives the protein CASSSPGVKADTQYF.

The V call is TRBV29-1, the J call TRBJ1-6; TRBD1 might be the D (5 bases). CDR1 is SQVTM, CDR2 ANQGSEA, per germline. CDR3 length: 14 residues. Trimming pared 8 bases from V and 7 bases from J, leaving 18 bases between. The CDR3 reads CSRGGLRPNSPLHF. The CDR3 bases are TGCAGCCGGGGGGGTCTAAGGCCGAATTCACCCCTCCACTTT.

This clone came up a few times. V and J are TRBV7-3 and TRBJ1-2; 7 bases fit TRBD1. The germline CDR1 and CDR2 sequences are SGHTA and FQGTGA. With V trimmed by 3 bases and J by 4 bases, 5 bases remained unmatched. The CDR3 sequence is 14 residues long. DNA for the CDR3: TGTGCCAGCAGCTTGACAGGGTCGGGCTATGGCTACACCTTC. It specifies CASSLTGSGYGYTF.

This chain links TRBV7-8 with TRBJ1-1, with TRBD1 as a possible D gene (6 bases). Trimming removed 4 bases from V and 8 bases from J, with 11 bases in between. In germline, CDR1 is SGHVS, CDR2 FQNEAQ. The length of the CDR3 is 12 residues. DNA of the CDR3: TGTGCCAGCAGCTGGGGTGGGACAGAAGCTTTCTTT. It is translated as CASSWGGTEAFF.

This chain uses TRBV5-1 with TRBJ2-1, with D perhaps TRBD1 (5 bases). Per the germline V gene, CDR1 is SGHRS and CDR2 is YFSETQ. The CDR3 contains 15 residues. V lost 0 bases to trimming and J lost 6 bases, with 13 bases between them. CDR3 amino acids: CASSLVRAPSNEQFF. DNA for the CDR3: TGCGCCAGCAGCTTGGTCAGGGCCCCGTCCAATGAGCAGTTCTTC.

In its sample, this clone ranks as medium-sized. J is TRBJ1-2 and V is TRBV6-4; 12 bases are a match to TRBD1. J gave up 11 bases and V 4 bases, and 11 bases lay outside the gene matches. The V gene's germline CDR1 is MRHNA and CDR2 SNTAGT. The CDR3 has 15 residues. CDR3 sequence reads: CASSVFPGQGAQYTF. The CDR3 nucleotides are TGTGCCAGCAGTGTATTCCCGGGACAGGGGGCTCAGTACACCTTC.

This clone is categorized as medium-sized. The CDR3 sequence is CASSGYGTTRTQYF. The CDR3, as DNA: TGTGCCAGCAGTGGGTACGGGACAACTCGCACGCAGTATTTT. The V gene is TRBV27, the J gene TRBJ2-3; possibly TRBD1 for D (6 bases). V lost 5 bases to trimming and J lost 9 bases, with 18 bases between them. The germline gives CDR1 MNHEY, CDR2 SMNVEV (reference sequence). This CDR3 has 14 amino acids.

The gene calls are TRBV5-6 and TRBJ2-7; D might be TRBD1 (6 bases). Germline CDR1 is SGHDT and CDR2 is YYEEEE. The CDR3 length is 16 residues. V lost 4 bases to trimming and J lost 2 bases, with 19 bases between them. This chain's CDR3 is CASSPLLRQAAYEQYF. DNA of the CDR3: TGTGCCAGCAGCCCCCTCCTTAGACAGGCCGCCTACGAGCAGTACTTC.

Relative to its sample, this clone is medium-sized. The V and J genes are TRBV11-1 and TRBJ2-5, with D possibly matching TRBD2 (5 bases). Germline CDR1 is SGHAT and CDR2 is FQDESV (reference sequence). The CDR3 contains 13 residues. With 3 bases removed from V and 5 bases from J, the gap between germline ends came to 10 bases. The CDR3 region is CASSFSPGETQYF. The CDR3 nucleotides are TGTGCCAGCAGCTTCTCACCGGGGGAGACCCAGTACTTC.

The chain carries TRBV5-4 and TRBJ2-3; the D gene is possibly TRBD2 (7 bases). Trimming shortened V by 3 bases and J by 8 bases, and 16 bases separated the two germline ends. Germline V lookup: CDR1 SGHNT, CDR2 YYREEE (reference sequence). This CDR3 comprises 14 residues. The CDR3 here is CASSYEGGRRTQYF. For the CDR3, the DNA is TGTGCCAGCAGCTATGAGGGGGGGCGACGTACGCAGTATTTT.

In this sample, this clone is medium-sized. The chain recombines TRBV6-1 with TRBJ1-5, with TRBD1 as a possible D gene (5 bases). Germline V CDR1 and CDR2: MNHNS, SASEGT. The CDR3 is 18 amino acids. V was cut by 2 bases and J by 2 bases, with 19 bases left in between. The CDR3 spells CASSEFLGAPGRNQPQHF. The CDR3 region has the DNA TGTGCCAGCAGTGAATTTTTAGGGGCGCCCGGGCGCAATCAGCCCCAGCATTTT.

The chain is built from TRBV30 and TRBJ2-3; D might be TRBD2 (7 bases). The V and J ends lost 3 bases and 2 bases respectively, with 12 bases between them. The CDR3 covers 14 residues. From germline, CDR1 is GTSNPN and CDR2 SVGIG (reference sequence). The CDR3 sequence: CAWRLAGATDTQYF. The CDR3 DNA reads TGTGCCTGGAGGCTTGCGGGGGCCACAGATACGCAGTATTTT.

This clone is deemed medium-sized (0.01 to 0.1%). The CDR3 here is CSARSGYGYTF. CDR3 DNA: TGCAGTGCTAGGTCCGGCTATGGCTACACCTTC. The J gene is TRBJ1-2, the V gene TRBV20-1; D call uncertain. The CDR3 has 11 amino acids. Trimming pared 3 bases from V and 4 bases from J, leaving 6 bases between. Germline lookup yields CDR1 DFQATT and CDR2 SNEGSKA (reference sequence).

This clone was observed a handful of times. This rearrangement joins TRBV4-3 to TRBJ2-2, with D unresolved. The CDR3 loop spans 16 amino acids. Germline V gives CDR1 LGHNA, CDR2 YSLEER. V lost 1 base and J 1 base, leaving 10 bases between the germline ends. CDR3 region: CASSQVSPRNTGELFF. CDR3 sequence (DNA): TGCGCCAGCAGCCAAGTTTCTCCGCGGAACACCGGGGAGCTGTTTTTT.

This clone was counted between two and nine times. The CDR3 DNA follows: TGTGCCAGCAGCCAACGCATCGACAGGGACTATAATTCACCCCTCCACTTT. The encoded protein is CASSQRIDRDYNSPLHF. The chain couples TRBV4-2 to TRBJ1-6; 7 positions agree with TRBD1. This CDR3 has 17 amino acids. Germline-derived CDR1 and CDR2 are LGHNA and YNFKEQ. Losses at the gene ends were 2 bases for V and 3 bases for J; bases not matched to a gene: 7.

This clone has a handful of counts. The chain employs TRBV7-2 and TRBJ2-7; possible D gene TRBD1, 5 bases. This CDR3 region has 16 residues. Germline CDR1 reads SGHTA; CDR2 reads FQGNSA. V lost 4 bases, J lost 3 bases, and 19 bases lay in between. CDR3 sequence: CASSWIQRTGNYEQYF. As DNA, the CDR3 is TGTGCCAGCAGCTGGATCCAGCGAACAGGAAACTACGAGCAGTACTTC.

The rearrangement joins TRBV5-1 to TRBJ2-1; 9 bases are a match to TRBD2. Germline V gene data show CDR1 as SGHRS and CDR2 as YFSETQ. V was pared by 0 bases and J by 4 bases, with 11 bases of the junction left unmatched. This CDR3 has 18 amino acids. Here the CDR3 DNA reads TGCGCCAGCAGCTTGGGACCTTGGCGGGGGGGCATTTACAATGAGCAGTTCTTC. Amino acid sequence: CASSLGPWRGGIYNEQFF.

In DNA form, the CDR3 reads TGTGCCAGCGCGGGTAGCGGTTACAATGAGCAGTTCTTC. Protein: CASAGSGYNEQFF. The chain combines TRBV4-2 with TRBJ2-1; tentative D call: TRBD2 (6 bases). The CDR3 contains 13 residues. V was shortened by 8 bases and J by 4 bases, with 12 bases between the two germline ends. Germline CDR1 and CDR2: LGHNA and YNFKEQ.

This clone was counted a few times. This chain links TRBV27 with TRBJ2-6; perhaps TRBD1 as D (6 bases). The germline V gene encodes CDR1 MNHEY and CDR2 SMNVEV (reference sequence). Trimming took 7 bases from V and 0 from J, leaving 13 bases between them. The CDR3 has 16 amino acids. CDR3 nucleotides: TGTGCCAGCACCGGACAGCTGGGCTCTGGGGCCAACGTCCTGACTTTC. This gives the protein CASTGQLGSGANVLTF.

V is TRBV18 and J is TRBJ1-3; 8 nucleotides line up with TRBD1. Unmatched junction bases numbered 7, after V lost 3 bases and J lost 0 bases. CDR3 length equals 17 residues. Per germline, CDR1 KGHSH and CDR2 LQKENI. The chain's CDR3 is CASSPTGTGNSGNTIYF. In DNA, the CDR3 is TGTGCCAGCTCACCCACCGGGACAGGAAACTCTGGAAACACCATATATTTT.

The J gene is TRBJ2-1, the V gene TRBV4-1, with D perhaps matching TRBD2 (5 bases). Germline-derived CDR1 and CDR2 are MGHRA and YSYEKL. The CDR3 is 16 amino acids. V lost 3 bases, J lost 2 bases, and 14 bases lay in between. The CDR3 sequence is CASSQMEASPYNEQFF. DNA of the CDR3: TGCGCCAGCAGCCAGATGGAGGCCAGCCCCTACAATGAGCAGTTCTTC.

The chain joins TRBV12-2 to TRBJ1-1; the table names TRBD1, a call not compared with the DNA. TRBV12-2 corresponds to a pseudogene. The CDR3 covers 14 residues. The CDR3 reads CASRLGGGRGEAFF. CDR3 bases: TGTGCAAGTCGCTTAGGTGGGGGCCGGGGTGAAGCTTTCTTT.

This rearrangement joins TRBV6-5 to TRBJ2-7; no firm D call. Germline lookup yields CDR1 MNHEY and CDR2 SVGAGI. Trimming pared 3 bases from V and 2 bases from J, leaving 8 bases between. The CDR3 runs 13 residues. CDR3 sequence: CASSYLGPYEQYF. The CDR3 nucleotides are TGTGCCAGCAGTTATCTGGGCCCCTACGAGCAGTACTTC.

The chain links TRBV6-1 to TRBJ1-4; the match to TRBD1 covers 7 bases. Germline V gene sequence: CDR1 MNHNS, CDR2 SASEGT. V shed 3 bases and J 5 bases; nucleotides not matched to a gene: 6. The CDR3 contains 15 residues. CDR3 loop: CASSEPQGWNEKLFF. The CDR3 DNA reads as TGTGCCAGCAGTGAGCCACAGGGGTGGAATGAAAAACTGTTTTTT.

The V and J genes are TRBV7-3 and TRBJ2-7; TRBD1 is a possible D gene (6 bases). This CDR3 is 13 amino acids long. V was clipped by 1 base and J by 5 bases, with 9 bases between them. Germline-derived CDR1 and CDR2 are SGHTA and FQGTGA. The CDR3 coding sequence is TGTGCCAGCAGCTTAAGCAGGGGTAACGAGCAGTACTTC. This encodes CASSLSRGNEQYF.